What follows is one TCR beta chain and its context. Antigen specificity is unknown. This sample also contains other DNA sequences that code for the same CDR3. The data were obtained in a study of cytomegalovirus exposure and HLA in healthy donors. Regarding the study as a whole: Listed as cytomegalovirus-associated were over 150 TCR beta chains.

V gave up 3 bases and J gave up 3 bases, with 12 bases separating them. Germline-derived CDR1 and CDR2 are LNHDA and SQIVND (reference sequence). The length of the CDR3 is 14 residues. Data came from immunoSEQ multiplex PCR; TCRdb stores just in-frame clones and leaves some out. The table records 250,000 to 350,000 clones, 87% of them present only once. This chain links TRBV19 with TRBJ2-7; D is perhaps TRBD2 (5 bases). The TCR sequence derives from a woman aged 25-40 years in good health and CMV-seropositive. The sequenced sample consisted of PBMCs. The CDR3 reads CASSIGGGSYEQYF. In DNA, the CDR3 is TGTGCCAGTAGTATCGGCGGAGGAAGCTACGAGCAGTACTTC.